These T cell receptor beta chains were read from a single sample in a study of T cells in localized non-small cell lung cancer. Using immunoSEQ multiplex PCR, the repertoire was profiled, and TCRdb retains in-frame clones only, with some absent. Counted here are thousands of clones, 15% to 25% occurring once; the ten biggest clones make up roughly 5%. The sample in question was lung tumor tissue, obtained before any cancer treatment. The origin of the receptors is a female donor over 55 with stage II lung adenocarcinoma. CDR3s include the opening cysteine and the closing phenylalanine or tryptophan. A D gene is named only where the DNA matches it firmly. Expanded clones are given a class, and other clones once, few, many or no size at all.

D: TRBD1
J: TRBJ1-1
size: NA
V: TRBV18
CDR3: CASSPPGTGPGTEAFF
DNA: TGTGCCAGCTCACCCCCCGGGACAGGTCCGGGGACTGAAGCTTTCTTT

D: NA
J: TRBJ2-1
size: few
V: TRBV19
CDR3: CASSIGEEGSDEQFF
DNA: TGTGCCAGTAGTATAGGGGAAGAGGGTAGCGATGAGCAGTTCTTC

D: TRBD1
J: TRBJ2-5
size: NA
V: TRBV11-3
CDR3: CASSLSRTGGGETQYF
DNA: TGTGCCAGCAGTCTCAGTCGGACAGGGGGTGGGGAGACCCAGTACTTC

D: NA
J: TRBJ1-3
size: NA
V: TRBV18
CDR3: CASSLTTVKIGNTIYF
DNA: TGTGCCAGCTCACTTACGACGGTGAAGATCGGAAACACCATATATTTT

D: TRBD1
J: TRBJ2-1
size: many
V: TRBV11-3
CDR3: CASSSWDRGNEQFF
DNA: TGTGCCAGCAGCTCATGGGACAGGGGCAATGAGCAGTTCTTC

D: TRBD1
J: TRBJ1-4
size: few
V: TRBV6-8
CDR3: CASSSGQVTNEKLFF
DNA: TGTGCCAGCAGTTCAGGACAGGTCACCAATGAAAAACTGTTTTTT

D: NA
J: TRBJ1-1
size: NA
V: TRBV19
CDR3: CASSPRGDTEAFF
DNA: TGTGCCAGTAGCCCTCGGGGGGACACTGAAGCTTTCTTT

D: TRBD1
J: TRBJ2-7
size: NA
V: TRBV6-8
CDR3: CASSVDRGSYEQYF
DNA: TGTGCCAGCAGTGTGGACAGGGGCTCCTACGAGCAGTACTTC

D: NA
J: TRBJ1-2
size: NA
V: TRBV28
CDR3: CASTRGGYGYTF
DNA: TGTGCCAGCACTCGTGGGGGGTATGGCTACACCTTC

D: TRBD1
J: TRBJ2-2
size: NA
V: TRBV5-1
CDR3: CASSLDARGYGGELFF
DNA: TGCGCCAGCAGCTTGGACGCCAGGGGGTATGGCGGGGAGCTGTTTTTT

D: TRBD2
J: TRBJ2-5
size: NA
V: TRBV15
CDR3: CATSWQLAEGQETQYF
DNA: TGTGCCACCAGCTGGCAACTAGCGGAGGGACAAGAGACCCAGTACTTC

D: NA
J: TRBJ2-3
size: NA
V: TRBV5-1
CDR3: CASSMETPLTDTQYF
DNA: TGCGCCAGCAGCATGGAGACCCCCCTCACAGATACGCAGTATTTT

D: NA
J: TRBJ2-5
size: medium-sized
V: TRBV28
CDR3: CASSLTGMETQYF
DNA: TGTGCCAGCAGTTTGACGGGTATGGAGACCCAGTACTTC

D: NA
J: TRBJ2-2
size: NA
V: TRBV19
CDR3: CASSYVWDTGELFF
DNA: TGTGCCAGTAGTTACGTTTGGGACACCGGGGAGCTGTTTTTT

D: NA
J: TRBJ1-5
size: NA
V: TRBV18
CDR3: CASSPMGSDQPQHF
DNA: TGTGCCAGCTCACCGATGGGGTCTGATCAGCCCCAGCATTTT

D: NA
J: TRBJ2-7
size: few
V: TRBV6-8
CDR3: CASSGPTAGGTGEQYF
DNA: TGTGCCAGCAGTGGACCCACCGCTGGCGGGACCGGAGAGCAGTACTTC

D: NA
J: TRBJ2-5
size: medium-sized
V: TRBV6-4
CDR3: CASGESGPQYF
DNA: TGTGCCAGCGGAGAATCAGGGCCCCAGTACTTC

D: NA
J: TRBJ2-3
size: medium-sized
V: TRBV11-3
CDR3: CASSASSVAWGTDTQYF
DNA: TGTGCCAGCAGCGCATCTAGCGTGGCATGGGGCACAGATACGCAGTATTTT

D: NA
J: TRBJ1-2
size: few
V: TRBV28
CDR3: CASSRPGTAKGVYGYTF
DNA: TGTGCCAGCAGTCGTCCCGGGACGGCTAAAGGGGTCTATGGCTACACCTTC

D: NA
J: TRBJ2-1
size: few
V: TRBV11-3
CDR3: CASSRARALYNEQFF
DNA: TGTGCCAGCAGCCGAGCGCGAGCGCTCTACAATGAGCAGTTCTTC

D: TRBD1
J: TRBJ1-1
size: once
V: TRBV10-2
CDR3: CASTPTGQPNTEAFF
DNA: TGCGCCAGCACCCCCACGGGACAGCCGAACACTGAAGCTTTCTTT

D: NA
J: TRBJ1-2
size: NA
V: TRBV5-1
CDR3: CASSLAGTPSGYTF
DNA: TGCGCCAGCAGCTTGGCCGGGACCCCCAGTGGCTACACCTTC